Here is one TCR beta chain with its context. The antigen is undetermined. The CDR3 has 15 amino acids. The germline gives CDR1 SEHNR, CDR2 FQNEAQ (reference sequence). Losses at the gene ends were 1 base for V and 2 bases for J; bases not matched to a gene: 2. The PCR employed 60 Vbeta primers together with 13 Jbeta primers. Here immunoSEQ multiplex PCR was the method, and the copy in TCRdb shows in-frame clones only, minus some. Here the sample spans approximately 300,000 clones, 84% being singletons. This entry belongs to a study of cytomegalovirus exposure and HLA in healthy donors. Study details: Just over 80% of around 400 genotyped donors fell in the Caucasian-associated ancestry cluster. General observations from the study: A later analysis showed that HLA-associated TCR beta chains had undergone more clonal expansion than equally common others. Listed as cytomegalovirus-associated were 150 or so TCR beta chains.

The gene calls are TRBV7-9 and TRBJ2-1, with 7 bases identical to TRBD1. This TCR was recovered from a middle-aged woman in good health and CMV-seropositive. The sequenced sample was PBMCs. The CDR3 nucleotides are TGTGCCAGCAGCTTAGACAGGGGCGCCTACAATGAGCAGTTCTTC. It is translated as CASSLDRGAYNEQFF.